The T cell receptor (beta chain) described here comes from a study of T cell repertoires in cytomegalovirus infection. TCRdb re-called the reads through MiXCR, storing one row per CDR3 protein. This sample has nearly 450,000 distinct CDR3 sequences, with roughly a third found just once. In its sample, this clonotype was seen many times. From germline, CDR1 is MRHNA and CDR2 SNTAGT. There are 16 residues in the CDR3. Trimming shortened V by 0 bases and J by 4 bases, and 13 bases separated the two germline ends. Sequencing was performed on PBMCs. The chain combines TRBV6-4 with TRBJ2-1; the D gene is possibly TRBD2 (6 bases). The receptor's source is a human donor in good health (CMV status not recorded). Some clones in this sample may be carry-over from other donors' samples. The CDR3 DNA sequence: TGTGCCAGCAGTGACTCTGGTGGCGGGGCATACAATGAGCAGTTCTTC. It is translated as CASSDSGGGAYNEQFF.